This entry is about one T cell receptor beta chain. Antigen specificity is unknown. The CDR3 is 16 residues long. Trimming cost V 5 bases and J 4 bases; bases outside gene matches: 10. The V gene's germline CDR1 is SEHNR and CDR2 FQNEAQ (reference sequence). Amplification targeted TCR beta CDR3 regions from RNA transcripts. First-round RT-PCR of the TCR CDR3 relied on the HTBI primer set. One entry per CDR3 protein, called by TCRdb with MiXCR from the multiplex PCR reads. The sample contains about 690,000 distinct CDR3 sequences, 17% of which appear only once. This sample was taken from a study of T cells in Graves' hyperthyroidism and ophthalmopathy. The study, taken as a whole, reports: The authors' 13 V-J model separated ophthalmopathy from stable hyperthyroidism. Median prediction lead before ophthalmopathy onset was about 6.5 months with the model. The majority of expanded thyroid clonotypes above 0.001 also appeared in blood.

Sequenced input: blood. The source is a man aged 45-60 years with Graves' hyperthyroidism. The V and J genes are TRBV7-9 and TRBJ2-3; 9 nucleotides align to TRBD2. CDR3 amino acids: CASSEQSSGSPDTQYF. CDR3 DNA sequence: TGTGCCAGCAGCGAGCAGAGTAGCGGGAGCCCAGATACGCAGTATTTT.